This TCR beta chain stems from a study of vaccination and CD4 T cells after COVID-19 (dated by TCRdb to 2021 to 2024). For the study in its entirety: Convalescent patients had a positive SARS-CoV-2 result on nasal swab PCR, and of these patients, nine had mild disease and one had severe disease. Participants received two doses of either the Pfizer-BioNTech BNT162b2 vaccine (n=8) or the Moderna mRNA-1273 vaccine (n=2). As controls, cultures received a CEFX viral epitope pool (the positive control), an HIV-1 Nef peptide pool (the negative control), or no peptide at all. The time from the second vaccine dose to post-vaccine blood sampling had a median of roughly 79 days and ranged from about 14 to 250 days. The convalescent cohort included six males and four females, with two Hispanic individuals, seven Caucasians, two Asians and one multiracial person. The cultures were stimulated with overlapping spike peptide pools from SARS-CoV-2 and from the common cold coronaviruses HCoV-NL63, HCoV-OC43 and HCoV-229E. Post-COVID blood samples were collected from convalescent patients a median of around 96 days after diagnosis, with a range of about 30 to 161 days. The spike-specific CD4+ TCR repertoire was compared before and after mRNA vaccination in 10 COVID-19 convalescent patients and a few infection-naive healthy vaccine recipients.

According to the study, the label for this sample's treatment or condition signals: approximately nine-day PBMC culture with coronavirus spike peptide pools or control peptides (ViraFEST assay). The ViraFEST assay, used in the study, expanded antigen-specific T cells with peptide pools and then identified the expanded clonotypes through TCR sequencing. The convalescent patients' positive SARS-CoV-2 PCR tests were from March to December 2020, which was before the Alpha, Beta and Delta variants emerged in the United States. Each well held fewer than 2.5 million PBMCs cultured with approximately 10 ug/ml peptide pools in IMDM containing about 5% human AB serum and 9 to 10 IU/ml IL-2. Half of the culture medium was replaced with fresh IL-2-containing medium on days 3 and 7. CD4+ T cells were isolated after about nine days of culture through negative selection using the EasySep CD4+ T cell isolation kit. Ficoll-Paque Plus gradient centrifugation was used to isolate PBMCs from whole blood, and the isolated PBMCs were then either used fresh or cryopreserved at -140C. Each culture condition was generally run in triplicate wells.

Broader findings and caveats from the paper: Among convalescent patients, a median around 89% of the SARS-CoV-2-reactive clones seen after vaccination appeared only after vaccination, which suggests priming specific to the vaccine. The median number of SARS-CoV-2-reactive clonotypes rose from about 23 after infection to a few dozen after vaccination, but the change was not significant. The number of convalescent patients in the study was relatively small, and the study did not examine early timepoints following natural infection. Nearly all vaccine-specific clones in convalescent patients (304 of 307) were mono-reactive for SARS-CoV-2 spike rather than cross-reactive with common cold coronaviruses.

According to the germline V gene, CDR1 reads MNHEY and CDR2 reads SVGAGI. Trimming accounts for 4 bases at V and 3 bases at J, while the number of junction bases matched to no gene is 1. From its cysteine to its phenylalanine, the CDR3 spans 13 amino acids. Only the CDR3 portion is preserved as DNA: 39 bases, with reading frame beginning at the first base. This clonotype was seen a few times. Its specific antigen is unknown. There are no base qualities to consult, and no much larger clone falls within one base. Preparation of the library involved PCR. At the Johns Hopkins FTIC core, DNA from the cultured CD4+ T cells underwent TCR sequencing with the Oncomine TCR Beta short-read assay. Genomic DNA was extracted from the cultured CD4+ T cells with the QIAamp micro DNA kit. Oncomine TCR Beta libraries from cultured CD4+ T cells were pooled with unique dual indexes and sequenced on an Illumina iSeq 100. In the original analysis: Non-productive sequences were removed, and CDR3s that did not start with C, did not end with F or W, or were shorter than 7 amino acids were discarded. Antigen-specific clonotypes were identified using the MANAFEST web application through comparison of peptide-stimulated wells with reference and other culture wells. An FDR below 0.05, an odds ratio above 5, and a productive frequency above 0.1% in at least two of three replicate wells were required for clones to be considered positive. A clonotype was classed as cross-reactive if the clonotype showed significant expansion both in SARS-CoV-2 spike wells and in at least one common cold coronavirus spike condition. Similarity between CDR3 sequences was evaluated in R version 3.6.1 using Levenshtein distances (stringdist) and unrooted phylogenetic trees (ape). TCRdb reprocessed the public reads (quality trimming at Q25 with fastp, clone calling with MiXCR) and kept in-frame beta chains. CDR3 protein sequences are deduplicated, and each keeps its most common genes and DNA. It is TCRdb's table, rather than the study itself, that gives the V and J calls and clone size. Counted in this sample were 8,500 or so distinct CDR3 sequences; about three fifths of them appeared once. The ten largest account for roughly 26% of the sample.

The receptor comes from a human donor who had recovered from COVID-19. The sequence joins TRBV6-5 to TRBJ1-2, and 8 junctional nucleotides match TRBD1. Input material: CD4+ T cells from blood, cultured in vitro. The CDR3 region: CASSSTGDYGYTF. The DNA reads TGTGCCAGCAGTTCGACAGGGGACTATGGCTACACCTTC.